Below, one T cell receptor beta chain is given with its context. Its antigen is as yet unknown. Germline CDR1 is LNHDA and CDR2 is SQIVND (reference sequence). V was clipped by 3 bases and J by 7 bases, with 9 bases between them. CDR3 length: 12 amino acids. TCRdb's table, derived via immunoSEQ multiplex PCR, lists solely in-frame clones and lacks some. This table holds 170,000 or so clones, roughly nine tenths found once. These data are taken from a study of T cell responses to AZD1222 COVID-19 vaccine. Study-wide results and limits: Rises in breadth and depth of Spike-specific TCRs came after two AZD1222 doses. Clonal diversity may have been underestimated, and the donors were mostly white British, with more females than males.

This rearrangement joins TRBV19 to TRBJ1-1, with D uncertain. This sequence was found in an adult in good health. The sequencing used peripheral blood, collected on day 0 of AZD1222 vaccination. The CDR3 DNA is TGTGCCAGTAGTATGGACGGCCGTGAAGCTTTCTTT. Translation: CASSMDGREAFF.